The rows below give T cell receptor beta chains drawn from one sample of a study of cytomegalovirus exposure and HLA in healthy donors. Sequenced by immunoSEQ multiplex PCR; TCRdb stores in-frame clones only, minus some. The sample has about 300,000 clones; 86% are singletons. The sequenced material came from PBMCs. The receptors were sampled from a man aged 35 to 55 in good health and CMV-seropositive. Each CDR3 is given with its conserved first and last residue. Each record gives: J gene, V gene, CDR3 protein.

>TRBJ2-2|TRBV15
CATHEREGRYGELFF
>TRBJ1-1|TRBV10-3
CAISGGPGTGPLYTEAFF
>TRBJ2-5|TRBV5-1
CASSLGLSAGSPETQYF
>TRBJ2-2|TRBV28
CASSLFSGSTGELFF
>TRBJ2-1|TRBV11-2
CASSSGLAGDEQFF
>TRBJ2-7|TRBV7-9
CASSPPSGDEQYF
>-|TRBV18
CASSPRQGAYEQYF
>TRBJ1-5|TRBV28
CASSSRTGPNQPQHF
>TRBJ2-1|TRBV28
CASRGGPVVF
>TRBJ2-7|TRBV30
CAWMDRGRSYEQYF
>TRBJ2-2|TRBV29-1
CSVVGAGGELFF
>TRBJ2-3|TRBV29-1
CSVKLAGLTDTQYF
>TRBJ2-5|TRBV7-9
CASSFFGPGFEETQYF
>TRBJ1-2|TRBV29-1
CSVDLTGVSGYTF
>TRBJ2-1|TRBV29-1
CSVMMGWMGEQFF
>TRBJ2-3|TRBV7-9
CSSIDGRSTDTQYF
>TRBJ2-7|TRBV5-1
CASSGGQGFYEQYF
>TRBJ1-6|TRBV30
CAWSRKVGQGESPLHF
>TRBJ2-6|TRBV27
CASGTGSSGANVLTF
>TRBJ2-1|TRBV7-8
CASIRDSYNEQFF
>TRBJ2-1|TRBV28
CASNQRGLADYNEQFF
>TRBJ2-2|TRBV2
CATKARTSGRSSGELFF
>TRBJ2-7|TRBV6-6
CASSYSALAGHNEQYF
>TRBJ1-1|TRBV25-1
CASSVLRGTEAFF
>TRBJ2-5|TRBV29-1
CSDRQGSQETQYF
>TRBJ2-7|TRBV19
CASSIAGLAGEQYF
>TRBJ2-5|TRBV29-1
CSVEDLPSGARETQYF